The present TCR beta chain was sequenced within a study of OX40 agonist ivuxolimab in advanced cancers. As for the study in general: As their treatment, patients were administered ivuxolimab, an agonistic anti-OX40 (CD134) antibody. Cohort: more than 75% men, mean age around 55, aged about 23 to 80. Three patients, one with hepatocellular carcinoma and two with cutaneous melanoma, responded partially.

Sequencing was performed with immunoSEQ multiplex PCR; in TCRdb, only in-frame clones are kept and a portion is missing. The sample shows approximately 100,000 clones, roughly nine tenths of them seen only once. Germline CDR1 and CDR2: SSHAT and FNYEAQ (reference sequence). The germline V and J ends were trimmed by 1 base and 5 bases, with 9 bases remaining between them. The CDR3 spans 13 residues. The clonotype originates from an adult with an advanced solid tumor such as melanoma, head and neck, liver or kidney cancer. This chain links TRBV7-7 with TRBJ2-7; D gene unclear. This material consisted of CD4+ or CD8+ T cells sorted from blood, taken in a trial of the OX40 agonist ivuxolimab. CDR3 loop: CASSLDIRDEQYF. CDR3 bases: TGTGCCAGCAGCTTAGATATAAGGGACGAGCAGTACTTC.